This paragraph reports one T cell receptor beta chain. The CDR3 loop spans 18 amino acids. Between the trimmed V and J ends, which lost 6 bases and 6 bases, there was a span of 26 bases. The V gene's germline CDR1 is MDHEN and CDR2 SYDVKM. The data were taken from a study of shared clonotypes between healthy human individuals. Study context: CD4 naive cells filled three plates per donor, CD4 memory three, CD8 naive two and CD8 memory one.

The naive CD8 population came from CD45RO-negative cells selected for CCR7, without terminally differentiated effector memory CD45RA+ cells. Deep-level running was used for the assay. Repertoires were generated with immunoSEQ multiplex PCR, while TCRdb's copy carries only in-frame clones and drops some. The table lists around 600,000 clones, roughly 98% of them singletons, with 0.25% to 0.35% in the top ten. The sample taken for sequencing was naive CD8+ T cells sorted from blood. The clonotype originates from a man in his thirties or forties in good health. J is TRBJ2-2 and V is TRBV28; D call uncertain. CDR3 sequence (DNA): TGTGCCAGCAGACCACCGCTGGTGGGTCGAAGCCTCGCCGGGGAGCTGTTTTTT. Its translation is CASRPPLVGRSLAGELFF.